The source of this T cell receptor beta chain is a study of blood T cell repertoires in COVID-19. On the study more broadly: The analysed material was cDNA or gDNA that came from T cells, B-cell-depleted T cells, or PBMCs.

Original methodology: Nucleated cell counts were estimated from reference gene primer amplification. Method: immunoSEQ multiplex PCR; TCRdb's copy keeps in-frame clones and lacks some. V and J calls and clone size follow that table, whereas D and trimming were derived from the DNA. The data show approximately 100,000 clones, 81% seen once. CDR1 and CDR2 from the germline V gene are SEHNR and FQNEAQ (reference sequence). Between the trimmed V and J ends, which lost 3 bases and 3 bases, there was a span of 6 bases. The CDR3 covers 12 residues. The specimen was peripheral blood. The clonotype originates from an elderly woman with acute or convalescent COVID-19. The chain couples TRBV7-9 to TRBJ2-7; D ambiguous. CDR3 coding DNA: TGTGCCAGCAGCTTTATGAGCTACGAGCAGTACTTC. This codes for CASSFMSYEQYF.